Sequencing of this T cell receptor (beta chain) was carried out in a study of blood T cell repertoires in COVID-19 (TCRdb year 2020). Background for the entire study: The collaborator samples originated in the United States, Italy and Spain and spanned the acute and convalescent phases of COVID-19. The prospective study material was composed of cDNA or gDNA derived from T cells, B-cell-depleted T cells, or PBMCs. The samples were drawn from the first 160 participants of the ongoing ImmuneRACE study and from over 950 subjects provided by 6 global collaborators. HLA class I and class II types, where available, came from metadata supplied by the sample provider rather than from assay-based typing. The repertoires were released in a freely available public database intended as a resource for research on the immune response to SARS-CoV-2. The dataset comprised deeply sampled blood TCRbeta repertoires from subjects exposed to, actively infected with, or recovered from COVID-19. A de-identified subject ID, COVID-19 status, age in years and sex were almost always included in the sample metadata.

TCRbeta CDR3 regions were amplified from genomic DNA by means of the immunoSEQ Assay, a bias-controlled multiplex PCR. In the authors' own workflow: Within the assay, amplification of reference gene primers was used to estimate how many nucleated cells each sample contained. Sequence reads were collapsed and filtered to measure the absolute abundance of every unique TCRbeta CDR3 rearrangement. For each sample, productive Simpson clonality was calculated as the square root of Simpson's diversity index across productive rearrangements. TCRdb retrieved this table from immuneACCESS and kept in-frame rearrangements only. Not all clones are present; in checked studies, unresolved V genes account for under half, and no reason is known for the remainder. The V and J calls and the clone size are those of that table, but D and trimming were determined from the DNA. In this sample the table shows about 180,000 clones, approximately 85% of which occur a single time. Of the sample, about 9.1% falls within the top ten clones.

On this clone: Its antigen specificity is not known. Nothing much larger sits one base from this clone, and base qualities are not available.

Paper-wide results and their limitations: The quantity of clinical and demographic metadata differed by source and by participant and was supplied without curation.

Including the terminal cysteine and phenylalanine, the CDR3 comprises 16 residues. Kept here is only the CDR3 DNA, which spans 48 bases and is read in frame from base 1. The V end gives up 5 bases and the J end 6 bases, leaving 14 bases in the junction not matched to a gene. CDR1 and CDR2 were assigned from the germline V gene as SGHNT and YENEEA. The collaborating institutions used their own protocols to collect whole blood in K2EDTA tubes. For TCRbeta analysis, collaborators shipped samples as frozen whole blood, isolated PBMCs, or DNA extracted from either of those sample types. The rearranged segments are TRBV11-3 and TRBJ2-3; the central 7 bases match TRBD2. Source material: peripheral blood. The source is a woman older than 75 with acute or convalescent COVID-19. The CDR3 region has the sequence CASSPRLLAGADTQYF. In nucleotide form, the sequence is TGTGCCAGCAGCCCCCGCCTCCTGGCGGGAGCCGATACGCAGTATTTT.